A single sample gave rise to the 16 T cell receptor beta chains below, sequenced in a study of control samples from healthy donors and cancer patients. The repertoire was sequenced with immunoSEQ multiplex PCR; TCRdb's copy has only in-frame clones and lacks some. This table holds around 190,000 clones, approximately 94% found once. Source material: blood. These receptors were collected from a man aged 25-45 years in good health.

The CDR3 protein is CASSQVHNTEAFF. CDR3 DNA sequence: TGCGCCAGCAGCCAAGTCCATAACACTGAAGCTTTCTTT. The V and J genes are TRBV4-3 and TRBJ1-1; no definite D call. V was shortened by 1 base and J by 2 bases, with 5 bases between the two germline ends. Germline V gene data show CDR1 as LGHNA and CDR2 as YSLEER. CDR3 length equals 13 residues.

This clone has more than one count but fewer than ten. The rearrangement uses TRBV19 and TRBJ2-2, with D possibly being TRBD1 (6 bases). Germline values: CDR1 LNHDA, CDR2 SQIVND (reference sequence). There are 14 residues in the CDR3. Trimming took 5 bases from V and 6 from J, leaving 13 bases between them. The CDR3 bases are TGTGCCAGTAGTCCAGCAGGGGCGTCCGGGGAGCTGTTTTTT. As protein: CASSPAGASGELFF.

The chain is built from TRBV6-5 and TRBJ2-5; the D is unclear. CDR1 is MNHEY, CDR2 SVGAGI, per germline. The CDR3 has 11 residues. Trimming shortened V by 4 bases and J by 4 bases, and 4 bases separated the two germline ends. The CDR3 loop reads CASSSRETQYF. CDR3 coding DNA: TGTGCCAGCAGTTCCAGAGAGACCCAGTACTTC.

J is TRBJ1-5 and V is TRBV27, with D maybe TRBD1 (5 bases). The CDR3 is made up of 13 amino acids. CDR1 and CDR2 from the germline V gene are MNHEY and SMNVEV (reference sequence). The V gene lost 6 bases and the J gene lost 9 bases, with 15 bases spanning the gap. The CDR3 reads CASRGTASAPQHF. CDR3 DNA: TGTGCCAGCAGAGGGACGGCCTCGGCGCCCCAGCATTTT.

The chain is built from TRBV11-1 and TRBJ1-1; D ambiguous. The germline V gene has CDR1 SGHAT and CDR2 FQDESV (reference sequence). CDR3 length equals 13 residues. V lost 5 bases and J lost 10, with 17 bases in between. The CDR3 coding sequence is TGTGCCAGCAGCCGCCAATCGAACACCGTAGCTTTCTTT. Protein sequence: CASSRQSNTVAFF.

This clone was recorded only once. The V and J genes are TRBV28 and TRBJ2-7; D is possibly TRBD2 (6 bases). The CDR3 covers 14 residues. V lost 6 bases and J 7 bases, leaving 19 bases between the germline ends. Germline lookup yields CDR1 MDHEN and CDR2 SYDVKM. CDR3 loop: CASSLSGTRGEQYF. The CDR3 DNA reads as TGTGCCAGCAGCCTGTCCGGGACTCGCGGGGAGCAGTACTTC.

The chain employs TRBV5-1 and TRBJ2-5, with 9 bases fitting TRBD2. CDR1 SGHRS and CDR2 YFSETQ come from the germline V gene. The CDR3 spans 16 residues. J lost 1 base, V lost 0 bases, and 4 bases had no gene match. CDR3 nucleotides: TGCGCCAGCAGCTTGGGTCCTAGCGGGGCCCAAGAGACCCAGTACTTC. It encodes CASSLGPSGAQETQYF.

This chain uses TRBV6-5 with TRBJ2-5, with 11 bases that match TRBD2. Germline CDR1 MNHEY, CDR2 SVGAGI. Trimming cost V 2 bases and J 4 bases; bases outside gene matches: 3. The CDR3 extends over 15 amino acids. The DNA for the CDR3 is TGTGCCAGCAGTTACGGGCTAGCGGGAGGAGAGACCCAGTACTTC. Translating gives CASSYGLAGGETQYF.

The V gene is TRBV9, the J gene TRBJ1-4, with D maybe TRBD1 (5 bases). V gave up 2 bases and J gave up 8 bases, with 13 bases separating them. CDR3 length: 14 amino acids. Germline V CDR1 and CDR2: SGDLS, YYNGEE. The CDR3 nucleotides read TGTGCCAGCAGCGTGGGGCCGAGTAGGGAAAAACTGTTTTTT. It specifies CASSVGPSREKLFF.

This clone is a singleton in its sample. The genes are TRBV27 and TRBJ1-5; D gene ambiguous. Trimming took 5 bases from V and 0 from J, leaving 11 bases between them. This CDR3 comprises 15 residues. The germline V gene has CDR1 MNHEY and CDR2 SMNVEV (reference sequence). The CDR3 region has the DNA TGTGCCAGCAGTCCCAGAGGAGATAGCAATCAGCCCCAGCATTTT. It specifies CASSPRGDSNQPQHF.

Written as DNA, the CDR3 is TGTGCCAGCAGTTTTGACAGGGGGAACACCGGGGAGCTGTTTTTT. Its translation is CASSFDRGNTGELFF. The J gene is TRBJ2-2, the V gene TRBV5-4; TRBD1 matches 8 bases. The CDR3 consists of 15 residues. Germline trimming cut 5 bases from V and 1 base from J; bases unmatched to any gene: 4. Germline V CDR1 and CDR2: SGHNT, YYREEE (reference sequence).

The chain employs TRBV14 and TRBJ2-3; D might be TRBD2 (6 bases). The CDR3 spans 15 residues. CDR1 and CDR2 (germline): SGHDN, FVKESK. V shed 0 bases and J shed 4 bases, with 11 bases lying between them. The CDR3 DNA is TGTGCCAGCAGCCAAGAGCGGGGAAGGGCAGATACGCAGTATTTT. As protein: CASSQERGRADTQYF.

The chain uses TRBV19 and TRBJ1-1; D unclear. The CDR3 runs 14 residues. V was cut by 4 bases and J by 0 bases, with 9 bases left in between. CDR1 is LNHDA, CDR2 SQIVND, per germline (reference sequence). CDR3 DNA sequence: TGTGCCAGTAGTAACAGAGGGTTGAACACTGAAGCTTTCTTT. This codes for CASSNRGLNTEAFF.

The chain is built from TRBV7-9 and TRBJ2-7; D is uncertain. The germline CDR1 and CDR2 sequences are SEHNR and FQNEAQ (reference sequence). V was trimmed by 1 base and J by 0 bases, leaving 13 bases between them. This CDR3 is built from 16 residues. This CDR3 is CASSLVPFASSYEQYF. Here the CDR3 DNA reads TGTGCCAGCAGCTTAGTTCCTTTCGCCAGCTCCTACGAGCAGTACTTC.

The chain combines TRBV30 with TRBJ1-6; TRBD1 matches 8 bases. The CDR3 length is 13 residues. V lost 0 bases and J lost 8; bases outside the gene matches: 0. Germline lookup yields CDR1 GTSNPN and CDR2 SVGIG (reference sequence). CDR3 sequence (DNA): TGTGCCTGGAGTGTACAGGGGGATTCACCCCTCCACTTT. It specifies CAWSVQGDSPLHF.

The chain uses TRBV2 and TRBJ1-2; 11 positions agree with TRBD1. From germline, CDR1 is SNHLY and CDR2 FYNNEI. The CDR3 has 15 residues. The V gene end was trimmed by 2 bases and the J gene end by 8 bases; junction bases not matched to a gene: 7. The CDR3 loop is CASSELGQGVRGYTF. CDR3 coding DNA: TGTGCCAGCAGTGAATTGGGACAGGGGGTTCGGGGCTACACCTTC.